Listed below are T cell receptor beta chains from one sample, sequenced in a study of blood T cell repertoires in COVID-19. Measured with immunoSEQ multiplex PCR; TCRdb has only the in-frame clones, and not every one. The data hold 220,000 or so clones, with about 80% observed a single time. Sequenced input: peripheral blood. These receptors were collected from a woman in her twenties or thirties who had recovered from COVID-19. Each CDR3 is given with its conserved first and last residue. D genes are given only for firm matches. Some rows mark clone size as missing; the rest say once, few, many or name a class of expanded clone.

J,V,size,D,DNA,CDR3
TRBJ1-1,TRBV28,NA,NA,TGTGCCAGCAGTTCCAGGGCTTTCTTT,CASSSRAFF
TRBJ1-2,TRBV5-1,NA,NA,TGCGCCAGCAGCTTGACAGACTATGGCTACACCTTC,CASSLTDYGYTF
TRBJ2-2,TRBV27,NA,TRBD1,TGTGCCAGCAGTAGGGGACAGGGCCACGGGGAGCTGTTTTTT,CASSRGQGHGELFF
TRBJ1-2,TRBV18,NA,NA,TGTGCCAGCTCACTGCAGGCTCCTTATGGGTTGGCCTATGGCTACACCTTC,CASSLQAPYGLAYGYTF
TRBJ2-7,TRBV3-1/TRBV3-2,NA,NA,TGTGCCAGCAGCCAACTATCCGGTTCCTCCTACGAGCAGTACTTC,CASSQLSGSSYEQYF
TRBJ2-7,TRBV19,NA,NA,TGTGCCAGTAGTGGCGGGCCCCGCACCGAGCAGTACTTC,CASSGGPRTEQYF
TRBJ1-1,TRBV7-9,NA,TRBD1,TGTGCCAGCAGTCCGGACAGGAGGAACACTGAAGCTTTCTTT,CASSPDRRNTEAFF
TRBJ2-1,TRBV28,NA,NA,TGTGCCAGCAACAAGGGAGGTGGAATTGAGAATGAGCAGTTCTTC,CASNKGGGIENEQFF
TRBJ1-1,TRBV9,NA,TRBD1,TGTGCCAGCAGCGTAGAGGGGGCGGGCACTGAAGCTTTCTTT,CASSVEGAGTEAFF
TRBJ2-5,TRBV10-2,NA,NA,TGCGCCAGCAGTGAAGGAGGGAACCAAGAGACCCAGTACTTC,CASSEGGNQETQYF
TRBJ2-7,TRBV19,NA,NA,TGTGCCAGTAGTATTAGCACAGGCGCCTACGAGCAGTACTTC,CASSISTGAYEQYF
TRBJ1-5,TRBV12-3/TRBV12-4,NA,NA,TGTGCCAGCAGTAATCAACAGGGATTTCAGCATTTT,CASSNQQGFQHF
TRBJ2-2,TRBV5-1,few,NA,TGCGCCAGCAGCTACTGGACTGCAACCGGGGAGCTGTTTTTT,CASSYWTATGELFF
TRBJ1-1,TRBV5-8,NA,NA,TGTGCCAGCAGCTTGTTCGGAGGGACTGAAGCTTTCTTT,CASSLFGGTEAFF
TRBJ2-7,TRBV5-8,NA,NA,TGTGCCAGCAGCTTTGAAAGGGGGGAGCAGTACTTC,CASSFERGEQYF
TRBJ2-6,TRBV5-4,NA,NA,TGTGCCAGCAGCTTGGGGTCAGGGTATGGGGCCAACGTCCTGACTTTC,CASSLGSGYGANVLTF
TRBJ2-5,TRBV5-6,NA,TRBD2,TGTGCCAGCAGCTTGACGCGGGAGTGGGGACAAGAGACCCAGTACTTC,CASSLTREWGQETQYF
TRBJ1-2,TRBV2,few,NA,TGTGCCAGAATGGGTCATACGGGCTATGGCTACACCTTC,CARMGHTGYGYTF
TRBJ2-6,TRBV19,NA,NA,TGTGCCAGTAGTAATGTAGCGCCCTCGGTTGGGGCCAACGTCCTGACTTTC,CASSNVAPSVGANVLTF
TRBJ2-1,TRBV11-1,NA,NA,TGTGCCAGCAGCCCCAGACTCGCGAGCTCCTACAATGAGCAGTTCTTC,CASSPRLASSYNEQFF
TRBJ1-2,TRBV28,NA,NA,TGTGCCAGCTCGGGAGGGGGCTATGGCTACACCTTC,CASSGGGYGYTF
TRBJ1-4,TRBV30,NA,TRBD1,TGTGCCTGGAGTCTATTCATTCCACCGGGACAGCTTAATGAAAAACTGTTTTTT,CAWSLFIPPGQLNEKLFF